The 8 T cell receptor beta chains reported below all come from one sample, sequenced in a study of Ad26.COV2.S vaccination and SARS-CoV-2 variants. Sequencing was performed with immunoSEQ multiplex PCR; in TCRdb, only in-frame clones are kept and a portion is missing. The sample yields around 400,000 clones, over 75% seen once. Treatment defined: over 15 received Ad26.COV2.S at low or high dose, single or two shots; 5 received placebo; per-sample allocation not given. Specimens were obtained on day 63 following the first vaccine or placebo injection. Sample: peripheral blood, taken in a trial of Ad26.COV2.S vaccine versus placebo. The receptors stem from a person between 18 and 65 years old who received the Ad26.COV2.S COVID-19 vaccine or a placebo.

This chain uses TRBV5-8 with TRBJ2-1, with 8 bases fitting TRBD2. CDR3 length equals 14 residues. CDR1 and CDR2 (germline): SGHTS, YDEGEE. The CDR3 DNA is TGTGCGTGCGGATTAGCGGGGCTTATCAATGAGCAGTTCTTC. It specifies CACGLAGLINEQFF.

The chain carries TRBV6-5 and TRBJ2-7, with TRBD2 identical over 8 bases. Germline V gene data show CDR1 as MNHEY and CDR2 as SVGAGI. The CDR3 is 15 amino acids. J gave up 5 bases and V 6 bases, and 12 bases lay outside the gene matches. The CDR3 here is CASSASAGGVHEQYF. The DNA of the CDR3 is TGTGCCAGCAGCGCTTCTGCGGGGGGCGTCCACGAGCAGTACTTC.

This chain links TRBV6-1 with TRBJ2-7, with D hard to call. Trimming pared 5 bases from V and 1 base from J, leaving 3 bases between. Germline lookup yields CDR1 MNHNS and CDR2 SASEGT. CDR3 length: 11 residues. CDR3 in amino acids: CASSPSYEQYF. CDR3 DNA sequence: TGTGCCAGCAGTCCATCCTACGAGCAGTACTTC.

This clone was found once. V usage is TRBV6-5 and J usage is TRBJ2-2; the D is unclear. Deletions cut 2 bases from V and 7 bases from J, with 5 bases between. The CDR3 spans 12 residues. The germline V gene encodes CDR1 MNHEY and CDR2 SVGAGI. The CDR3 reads CASSYRYGELFF. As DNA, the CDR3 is TGTGCCAGCAGTTACCGGTACGGGGAGCTGTTTTTT.

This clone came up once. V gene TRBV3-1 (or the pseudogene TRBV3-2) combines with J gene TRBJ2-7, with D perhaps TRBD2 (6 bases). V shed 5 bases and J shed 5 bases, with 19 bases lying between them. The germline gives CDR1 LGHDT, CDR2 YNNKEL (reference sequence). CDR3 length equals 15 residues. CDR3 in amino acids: CASSGRDSAVNEQYF. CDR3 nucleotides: TGTGCCAGCAGCGGTCGGGACTCCGCAGTCAACGAGCAGTACTTC.

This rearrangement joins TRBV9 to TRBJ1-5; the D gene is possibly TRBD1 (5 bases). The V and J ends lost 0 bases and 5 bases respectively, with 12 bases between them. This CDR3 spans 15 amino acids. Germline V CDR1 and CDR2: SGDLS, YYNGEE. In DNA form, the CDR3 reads TGTGCCAGCAGCGTAGGGACAAATCAGGATCAGCCCCAGCATTTT. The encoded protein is CASSVGTNQDQPQHF.

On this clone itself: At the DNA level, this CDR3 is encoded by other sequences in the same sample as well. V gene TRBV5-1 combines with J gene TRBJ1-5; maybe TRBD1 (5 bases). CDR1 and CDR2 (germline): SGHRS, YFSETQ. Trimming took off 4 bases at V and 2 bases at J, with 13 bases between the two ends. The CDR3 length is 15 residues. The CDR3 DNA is TGCGCCAGCAGCGAGTCGGGGCTTGGCAATCAGCCCCAGCATTTT. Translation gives CASSESGLGNQPQHF.

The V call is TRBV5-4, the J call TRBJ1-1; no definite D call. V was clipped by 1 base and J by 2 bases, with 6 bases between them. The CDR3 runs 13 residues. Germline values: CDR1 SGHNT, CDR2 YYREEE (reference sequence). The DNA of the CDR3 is TGTGCCAGCAGCTTGAGAGTAAACACTGAAGCTTTCTTT. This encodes CASSLRVNTEAFF.